These T cell receptor beta chains were read from a single sample in a study of cytomegalovirus exposure and HLA in healthy donors. Profiled with immunoSEQ multiplex PCR; TCRdb holds only in-frame clones, not every one. This repertoire shows tens of thousands of clones, 79% found once; its top ten account for roughly 3.8%. Sample: PBMCs. The receptors were gathered from a woman between 40 and 55 years old in good health and CMV-seronegative. Both conserved end residues are trimmed from each CDR3.

>TRBV29-1|TRBJ1-1
SVVGGRTEAF
>TRBV4-2|TRBJ1-1
ASSHSRGTEAF
>TRBV5-1|TRBJ1-5
ASSLDGTANQPQN
>TRBV5-1|TRBJ1-2
ASSSEGSNYGYT
>TRBV25-1|TRBJ1-6
ASSDRGASPLH
>TRBV4-1|TRBJ1-4
ASSLQDRAGEKLF
>TRBV6-1|TRBJ2-7
ASSGWTGQY
>TRBV6-5|TRBJ1-1
ASSFGGTGNTEAF
>TRBV10-3|TRBJ2-1
AISGTSGGYNEQF
>TRBV5-4|TRBJ1-4
ASSERGAGNEKLF
>TRBV4-3|TRBJ1-6
ASSQDRAQGVNSPLH
>TRBV30|TRBJ1-3
ASTGAGGNTIY
>TRBV10-3|TRBJ1-2
AISDRTGRDYGYT
>TRBV7-6|TRBJ2-3
ASSLVGASFTDTQY
>TRBV6-5|TRBJ1-6
ASRVATPPYSPLH
>TRBV6-6|TRBJ2-1
ASSWTGDEQF
>TRBV10-3|TRBJ2-3
AISETSSRADTQY
>TRBV6-5|TRBJ1-5
ATGGQGNQPQN
>TRBV27|TRBJ1-1
ASSLRDRGADEAF
>TRBV9|TRBJ2-3
ASSPTTTGTQY
>TRBV6-5|TRBJ2-6
ASSYSLGLGANVLT
>TRBV29-1|TRBJ2-1
SAGEPTGIASYNEQF
>TRBV7-2|TRBJ2-3
ASSSAGTSETDTQY
>TRBV27|TRBJ2-7
ASSLEGARTRYEQY
>TRBV30|TRBJ2-3
AWNEGALSTDTQY
>TRBV30|TRBJ1-3
AWSVAGGAGNTIY
>TRBV14|TRBJ1-1
ASSQDSGTVSTEAF
>TRBV5-4|TRBJ2-7
ASSSDRVNYEQY
>TRBV6-1|TRBJ2-7
ASSEAPQIYEQY
>TRBV2|TRBJ1-1
ASRTRRDTEAF
>TRBV5-1|TRBJ2-1
ASDLGLAVGNEQF
>TRBV9|TRBJ1-6
ASSAPPGVESPLH
>TRBV10-1|TRBJ1-6
ASRDYPGTANSPLH
>TRBV5-4|TRBJ2-3
ASRLAGVLTDTQY
>TRBV5-4|TRBJ1-1
ASSLAPTGRTEAF
>TRBV5-1|TRBJ1-2
ASRFPGQQYGYT
>TRBV28|TRBJ2-2
ASSLNRPTGELF
>TRBV7-2|TRBJ2-1
ASTPPRSNEQF
>TRBV7-6|TRBJ1-2
VSSARQGDYGYT